These 18 T cell receptor beta chains originate from one sample sequenced in a study of identical twins. TCRdb itself ran the 5' RACE reads through MiXCR, one entry per CDR3 protein. This sample yields roughly 690,000 distinct CDR3 sequences, of which roughly 6.2% are seen a single time; 1.5% to 2% belongs to the top ten. The sample taken for sequencing was naive T cells sorted from blood. These receptors all come from a man in his late teens or twenties in good health.

This clonotype was detected many times. This chain links TRBV10-3 with TRBJ2-1; no clear D gene. Germline CDR1 is ENHRY and CDR2 is SYGVKD. This CDR3 is 13 amino acids long. Trimming removed 3 bases from V and 5 bases from J, with 8 bases in between. The CDR3, as DNA: TGTGCCATCAGTGATCAGCCCAACAATGAGCAGTTCTTC. This codes for CAISDQPNNEQFF.

The chain employs TRBV5-6 and TRBJ2-1; D gene unclear. V was clipped by 0 bases and J by 8 bases, with 12 bases between them. CDR1 is SGHDT, CDR2 YYEEEE, per germline. This CDR3 has 14 amino acids. The chain's CDR3 is CASSLGVRVDEQFF. The CDR3 bases are TGTGCCAGCAGCTTGGGAGTTCGGGTTGATGAGCAGTTCTTC.

This clonotype occurred many times. The chain employs TRBV27 and TRBJ1-1, with D perhaps TRBD1 (6 bases). Between the trimmed V and J ends, which lost 7 bases and 8 bases, there was a span of 17 bases. The CDR3 is made up of 13 amino acids. The germline CDR1 and CDR2 sequences are MNHEY and SMNVEV (reference sequence). CDR3 bases: TGTGCCAGCACTCCCACAGGGAGCTACGAAGCTTTCTTT. It specifies CASTPTGSYEAFF.

This clonotype was detected ten times or more. The gene calls are TRBV9 and TRBJ2-5; 7 positions match TRBD2. Looked up from germline, CDR1 is SGDLS and CDR2 is YYNGEE. CDR3 size: 16 residues. The V gene end was trimmed by 3 bases and the J gene end by 0 bases; junction bases not matched to a gene: 8. The CDR3 sequence: CASSEGGTGYQETQYF. For the CDR3, the DNA is TGTGCCAGCAGCGAGGGAGGGACGGGGTACCAAGAGACCCAGTACTTC. Full variable domain (remainder filled in from reference TRBV9 and TRBJ2-5): DSGVTQTPKHLITATGQRVTLRCSPRSGDLSVYWYQQSLDQGLQFLIQYYNGEERAKGNILERFSAQQFPDLHSELNLSSLELGDSALYFCASSEGGTGYQETQYFGPGTRLLVL.

This clonotype was counted only a few times. The chain combines TRBV20-1 with TRBJ2-1; D uncertain. Germline values: CDR1 DFQATT, CDR2 SNEGSKA (reference sequence). The V end lost 0 bases, the J end lost 3 bases, and 15 bases lay between the germline ends. The CDR3 runs 16 residues. CDR3 loop: CSARDQSPSNYNEQFF. CDR3 nucleotide sequence: TGCAGTGCTAGAGATCAATCCCCATCCAACTACAATGAGCAGTTCTTC.

Many counts were recorded for this clonotype. This chain uses TRBV11-3 with TRBJ2-2; 7 bases map to TRBD2. V shed 5 bases and J 3 bases; nucleotides not matched to a gene: 9. The CDR3 has 16 residues. The germline V gene encodes CDR1 SGHNT and CDR2 YENEEA. As DNA, the CDR3 is TGTGCCAGCAGCCCTCTTGGAGGGAGGGACACCGGGGAGCTGTTTTTT. Amino acid sequence: CASSPLGGRDTGELFF.

This clonotype came up a few times. V and J are TRBV6-1 and TRBJ2-3; 10 positions match TRBD2. There are 16 residues in the CDR3. J gave up 0 bases and V 6 bases, and 6 bases lay outside the gene matches. Germline V lookup: CDR1 MNHNS, CDR2 SASEGT. The chain's CDR3 is CASSPGLAPSTDTQYF. CDR3 in DNA: TGTGCCAGCAGCCCGGGACTAGCGCCTAGCACAGATACGCAGTATTTT.

This clonotype was picked up many times. The gene calls are TRBV20-1 and TRBJ2-7; 12 bases map to TRBD2. The V segment lost 6 bases and the J segment 6 bases; nucleotides outside the gene matches: 12. CDR3 size: 15 residues. Germline values: CDR1 DFQATT, CDR2 SNEGSKA (reference sequence). The DNA for the CDR3 is TGCAGTGCAAAGCGACTAGCGGGAGCGGCTCCCGAGCAGTACGTC. It yields the protein CSAKRLAGAAPEQYV.

The sample holds many counts of this clonotype. This sequence joins TRBV5-1 and TRBJ2-2, with TRBD1 identical over 7 bases. The trim removed 4 bases at V and 4 bases at J, leaving 7 bases unmatched. CDR1 and CDR2 from the germline V gene are SGHRS and YFSETQ. This CDR3 has 15 amino acids. In DNA, the CDR3 is TGCGCCAGCAGCCCTCGACAGGGAAGCACCGGGGAGCTGTTTTTT. Translating gives CASSPRQGSTGELFF.

The chain couples TRBV18 to TRBJ2-7, with 10 bases identical to TRBD2. Trimming removed 2 bases from V and 3 bases from J; junction bases left unmatched: 7. The CDR3 consists of 16 residues. CDR1 and CDR2 (germline): KGHSH, LQKENI. CDR3 DNA sequence: TGTGCCAGCTCACCAATGTCGCGGACTAGCGGCTACGAGCAGTACTTC. Residues: CASSPMSRTSGYEQYF.

This clonotype was found many times. This chain connects TRBV20-1 to TRBJ2-5; the D gene is possibly TRBD1 (6 bases). Germline V gene lookup returns CDR1 DFQATT and CDR2 SNEGSKA (reference sequence). The CDR3 contains 11 residues. Trimming took off 5 bases at V and 2 bases at J, with 6 bases between the two ends. CDR3 sequence (DNA): TGCAGTGCTGGACAGCAAGAGACCCAGTACTTC. Its translation is CSAGQQETQYF.

This clonotype was recorded at least ten times. This chain links TRBV5-1 with TRBJ2-3; D unclear. Between the trimmed V and J ends, which lost 3 bases and 6 bases, there was a span of 8 bases. There are 12 residues in the CDR3. In germline, CDR1 is SGHRS, CDR2 YFSETQ. The CDR3 is CASSSLVDTQYF. CDR3 in DNA: TGCGCCAGCAGCTCCCTCGTGGATACGCAGTATTTT.

This clonotype appeared many times. The chain recombines TRBV6-2 or TRBV6-3 with TRBJ2-7; TRBD2 agrees at 9 bases. V trimming: 2 bases; J trimming: 3 bases; junction bases outside the gene matches: 8. The CDR3 runs to 16 residues. CDR1 and CDR2 from the germline V gene are MNHEY and SVGEGT. The chain's CDR3 is CASSYVPAGGVYEQYF. CDR3 bases: TGTGCCAGCAGTTACGTCCCAGCGGGAGGAGTCTACGAGCAGTACTTC.

This clonotype was seen at least ten times. This chain connects TRBV12-3 or TRBV12-4 to TRBJ1-5; no reliable D call. V lost 0 bases and J 7 bases, leaving 13 bases between the germline ends. The CDR3 totals 15 residues. CDR3 DNA: TGTGCCAGCAGTTTAGCGGGCAGCAACCCGCAGCCCCAGCATTTT. Amino acids: CASSLAGSNPQPQHF.

In this sample, this clonotype turned up many times. V and J are TRBV27 and TRBJ2-2; D may be TRBD1 (5 bases). The length of the CDR3 is 13 residues. The germline CDR1 and CDR2 sequences are MNHEY and SMNVEV (reference sequence). V was clipped by 5 bases and J by 7 bases, with 11 bases between them. The CDR3 bases are TGTGCCAGCAGTCTCGAAAGGGGCGGGGAGCTGTTTTTT. Its translation is CASSLERGGELFF.

This sequence joins TRBV4-3 and TRBJ2-4; maybe TRBD2 (5 bases). This CDR3 spans 18 amino acids. Trimming shortened V by 4 bases and J by 2 bases, and 21 bases separated the two germline ends. Germline loops: CDR1 LGHNA, CDR2 YSLEER. CDR3 in DNA: TGCGCCAGCAGCCCCCGTTGGGTGGACTCGTCGTCCAAAAACATTCAGTACTTC. It translates to CASSPRWVDSSSKNIQYF.

The chain is built from TRBV5-1 and TRBJ2-7; 10 bases are a match to TRBD2. The junction had 9 bases not matched to a gene; V was cut back by 2 bases and J by 7 bases. CDR1 and CDR2 (germline): SGHRS, YFSETQ. The CDR3 is 15 amino acids. CDR3 coding DNA: TGCGCCAGCAGCTTAAGTAGCGGGGGGACCTGGGAGCAGTACGTC. Protein product: CASSLSSGGTWEQYV.

This clonotype has at least ten counts. DNA of the CDR3: TGCGCCAGCAGCCAGATCGGGGCGTGGACCGGGGAGCTGTTTTTT. Translating gives CASSQIGAWTGELFF. The genes are TRBV4-1 and TRBJ2-2; the D call may be TRBD1 or TRBD2 (5 bases each). The CDR3 runs 15 residues. CDR1 and CDR2 from the germline V gene are MGHRA and YSYEKL. Trimming pared 3 bases from V and 5 bases from J, leaving 13 bases between.